Following are 9 T cell receptor beta chains from one sample sequenced in a study of T cells in Graves' hyperthyroidism and ophthalmopathy (dated by TCRdb to 2018 to 2020). Library preparation employed multiplex PCR. Instrument used: Illumina HiSeq 2000. TCR beta CDR3 regions were amplified from RNA transcripts. A first-round RT-PCR of the TCR CDR3 used the HTBI primer set with the Qiagen OneStep RT-PCR kit. TCRdb ran its own pipeline on the public reads, namely fastp trimming at Q25 and MiXCR clone calling, and kept in-frame beta chains. Rows with one shared CDR3 protein collapse into an entry with the most common genes and DNA. The sample table lists roughly 740,000 distinct CDR3 sequences, about a sixth of them with a count of one. Jointly, the top ten make up around 7.7% of the sample. The sequencing sample was made of blood. The origin of the receptors is a man aged 18 to 35 with Graves' hyperthyroidism.

Comment on this clonotype: A read error is likely, as this CDR3 ends without the conserved phenylalanine or tryptophan. V gene TRBV15 combines with J gene TRBJ1-1; a weak D match, TRBD1 (6 bases). Trimming left V 1 base short and J 0 bases short, with 15 bases between. The CDR3 consists of 17 residues. Germline loops: CDR1 LNHNV, CDR2 YYDKDF (reference sequence). CDR3 bases: TGTGCCACCAGCAGAGGATCTACAGGGAGAATGAACACTGAAGCTTTCTCT. This sequence encodes CATSRGSTGRMNTEAFS.

The chain combines TRBV4-1 with TRBJ2-7, with D maybe TRBD2 (6 bases). Germline V lookup: CDR1 MGHRA, CDR2 YSYEKL. CDR3 length equals 14 residues. Trimming pared 4 bases from V and 2 bases from J, leaving 12 bases between. In nucleotides, the CDR3 is TGCGCCAGCAGCCCAGCGGGTCGTCCCTACGAGCAGTACTTC. The encoded protein is CASSPAGRPYEQYF.

J is TRBJ2-3 and V is TRBV6-2 or TRBV6-3; D not resolved. The germline V gene has CDR1 MNHEY and CDR2 SVGEGT. The V and J ends lost 1 base and 2 bases respectively, with 10 bases between them. This CDR3 is 15 amino acids long. The CDR3 DNA is TGTGCCAGCAGTTACTTGGTAGCCCCCACAGATACGCAGTATTTT. Translated: CASSYLVAPTDTQYF.

CDR3: CASSSTSAGGFNEQFF. In DNA form, the CDR3 reads TGCGCCAGCAGCTCTACCTCCGCGGGAGGTTTCAATGAGCAGTTCTTC. The rearrangement links TRBV5-1 to TRBJ2-1; TRBD2 aligns across 8 bases. From germline, CDR1 is SGHRS and CDR2 YFSETQ. This CDR3 is 16 amino acids long. Unmatched junction bases numbered 11, after V lost 3 bases and J lost 6 bases.

A few counts support this clonotype. The chain links TRBV18 to TRBJ2-2; D uncertain. V gave up 3 bases and J gave up 1 base, with 9 bases separating them. Germline V gives CDR1 KGHSH, CDR2 LQKENI. The CDR3 contains 15 residues. The CDR3 DNA reads TGTGCCAGCTCACCTCCCGGAAGGAACACCGGGGAGCTGTTTTTT. Residues: CASSPPGRNTGELFF.

In its sample, this clonotype was seen a few times. The rearrangement uses TRBV20-1 and TRBJ2-1; 12 nucleotides align to TRBD2. Germline V gives CDR1 DFQATT, CDR2 SNEGSKA (reference sequence). The CDR3 extends over 17 amino acids. Losses at the gene ends were 4 bases for V and 6 bases for J; bases not matched to a gene: 13. CDR3 nucleotide sequence: TGCAGTGCTACTGCCGGTTTACGGACTAGCGGGGCCAATGAGCAGTTCTTC. This encodes CSATAGLRTSGANEQFF.

The J gene is TRBJ2-3, the V gene TRBV4-1; D gene ambiguous. Trimming pared 3 bases from V and 2 bases from J, leaving 15 bases between. Per the germline V gene, CDR1 is MGHRA and CDR2 is YSYEKL. This CDR3 has 16 residues. The CDR3 coding sequence is TGCGCCAGCAGCCAGTCGTGGGGAATACCCACAGATACGCAGTATTTT. This sequence encodes CASSQSWGIPTDTQYF.

This clonotype has a handful of counts. The chain couples TRBV19 to TRBJ2-7; D is possibly TRBD1 or TRBD2 (5 bases each). The length of the CDR3 is 14 residues. Trimming cost V 2 bases and J 3 bases, with 11 bases left between them. CDR1 and CDR2 from the germline V gene are LNHDA and SQIVND (reference sequence). The CDR3 is CASSITGGDYEQYF. The CDR3 DNA reads as TGTGCCAGTAGTATAACAGGAGGTGACTACGAGCAGTACTTC.

J is TRBJ2-3 and V is TRBV28, with TRBD2 identical over 8 bases. The germline V gene encodes CDR1 MDHEN and CDR2 SYDVKM. The CDR3 is 18 residues long. J lost 0 bases, V lost 1 base, and 9 bases had no gene match. DNA of the CDR3: TGTGCCAGCAGTTTATCTTTGGGGGCTAGCGGGAGCACAGATACGCAGTATTTT. It specifies CASSLSLGASGSTDTQYF.